This entry features one T cell receptor (beta chain) sequence. Its antigen is as yet unknown. Other DNA variants within this sample encode the same CDR3. This specimen comes from a study of shared clonotypes between healthy human individuals. The method was immunoSEQ multiplex PCR; TCRdb's version includes in-frame clones alone and lacks a portion of them. The data contain around 2.1 million clones, just over 90% of them seen just once; the ten biggest clones take up over 1.5%. Regarding the study as a whole: Compared with memory subsets, naive subsets generally had larger estimated richness.

As defined, naive CD8 cells were CD45RO-negative and positively selected for CCR7, with terminally differentiated effector memory CD45RA+ cells excluded. The ends were cut back, 7 bases at V and 4 bases at J, with 14 bases in the middle. The germline V gene has CDR1 MDHEN and CDR2 SYDVKM. The CDR3 sequence is 13 residues long. This sequence was found in a young man in good health. Some clones in this sample may be carry-over from other donors' samples. Material: naive CD8+ T cells from PBMCs. V and J are TRBV28 and TRBJ2-7, with D perhaps matching TRBD2 (6 bases). Written as DNA, the CDR3 is TGTGCCAGCACCCTGGGGCGGGGTTACGAGCAGTACTTC. It yields the protein CASTLGRGYEQYF.